Listed below are T cell receptor beta chains from one sample, sequenced in a study of blood T cell repertoires in COVID-19. Measured with immunoSEQ multiplex PCR; TCRdb has only the in-frame clones, and not every one. The sample carries about 350,000 clones, roughly 89% recorded once. Sequenced input: peripheral blood. These TCRs come from a woman aged 60-75 years with COVID-19, enrolled during active disease. Each CDR3 is given with its conserved first and last residue. D genes are given only for firm matches. Clone size is shown for a subset of rows, as once, few, many or a class of expanded clone.

>NA|NA|TRBV28|TRBJ2-1
TGTGCCAGCAGTACCCCGGACAGGCAGTTCTTC
CASSTPDRQFF
>NA|NA|TRBV29-1|TRBJ1-2
TGCAGCGTGACCCCTGGCGGAGGGCGGTGCACCTTC
CSVTPGGGRCTF
>NA|NA|TRBV30|TRBJ1-1
TGTGCCTGGAGTGTACAATTGAACACTGAAGCTTTCTTT
CAWSVQLNTEAFF
>NA|NA|TRBV20-1|TRBJ1-5
TGCAGTGCTAGTTTAGGGGCATCTAGCAATCAGCCCCAGCATTTT
CSASLGASSNQPQHF
>NA|NA|TRBV5-1|TRBJ1-6
TGCGCCAGCAGCTTGCTTGGGCAGGGGAATAATTCACCCCTCCACTTT
CASSLLGQGNNSPLHF
>TRBD1|NA|TRBV4-1|TRBJ2-1
TGCGCCAGCAGCCAAGACAGGGGGCGCACTTTGGGACAGTTCTTC
CASSQDRGRTLGQFF
>TRBD1|NA|TRBV27|TRBJ2-7
TGTGCCAGCAGTTTAGGGCAGGGGGCGCCGTCCTACGAGCAGTACTTC
CASSLGQGAPSYEQYF
>TRBD1|NA|TRBV28|TRBJ1-6
TGTGCCAGCAGTTCCCCGACAGGGGGGTTTAATAATTCACCCCTCCACTTT
CASSSPTGGFNNSPLHF
>NA|NA|TRBV6-1|TRBJ1-6
TGTGCCAGCAGTGACAGGGGTGTTGGTTCACCCCTCCACTTT
CASSDRGVGSPLHF
>TRBD1|NA|TRBV3-1/TRBV3-2|TRBJ2-2
TGTGCCAGCAGACGCGACAGGGCGAACACCGGGGAGCTGTTTTTT
CASRRDRANTGELFF
>NA|NA|TRBV16|TRBJ1-1
TGTGCCAGCAGCCGACAGGCGAACACTGAAGCTTTCTTT
CASSRQANTEAFF
>NA|NA|TRBV5-1|TRBJ1-1
TGCGCCAGCAGCTTTGCGGAGAACACTGAAGCTTTCTTT
CASSFAENTEAFF
>NA|NA|TRBV28|TRBJ1-2
TGTGCCAGCAGTTTTCACGGGAACTATGGCTACACCTTC
CASSFHGNYGYTF
>NA|once|TRBV11-2|TRBJ1-4
TGTGCCAGCAGCTTCGGGAGGGGCCCTTCACGGGAAAAACTGTTTTTT
CASSFGRGPSREKLFF
>NA|NA|TRBV3-1/TRBV3-2|TRBJ2-5
TGTGCCAGCAGCCAGGGGCTGACAGAAGAAGAGACCCAGTACTTC
CASSQGLTEEETQYF
>TRBD2|NA|TRBV5-1|TRBJ2-1
TGCGCCAGCAGCCCGGGGGGGGCCTCCTACAATGAGCAGTTCTTC
CASSPGGASYNEQFF
>NA|NA|TRBV6-6|TRBJ2-5
TGTGCCAGCCGCAGACAGCAACCACAAGAGACCCAGTACTTC
CASRRQQPQETQYF
>NA|NA|TRBV5-1|TRBJ2-5
TGCGCCAGCAGCTTGTGGGGGCCGAAAGAGACCCAGTACTTC
CASSLWGPKETQYF
>NA|NA|TRBV28|TRBJ1-5
TGTGCCAGCAACACAGAGACCGGCAATCAGCCCCAGCATTTT
CASNTETGNQPQHF
>NA|NA|TRBV5-6|TRBJ2-2
TGTGCCAGCAGCCCATACAGAGACATTAAATCGTCCGGGGAGCTGTTTTTT
CASSPYRDIKSSGELFF
>NA|NA|TRBV30|TRBJ2-5
TGTGCCTGGAGAGCCTCTAGGAGGGGAAGACAAGAGACCCAGTACTTC
CAWRASRRGRQETQYF
>NA|NA|TRBV5-6|TRBJ1-1
TGTGCCAGCACTTCGGGTATGAACACTGAAGCTTTCTTT
CASTSGMNTEAFF
>NA|NA|TRBV3-1/TRBV3-2|TRBJ1-6
TGTGCCAGCAGCCAGAAGCCCTATACGGGTACCTATAATTCACCCCTCCACTTT
CASSQKPYTGTYNSPLHF
>NA|NA|TRBV10-3|TRBJ1-1
TGTGCCATCAGTGCTTCTCACACGAACACTGAAGCTTTCTTT
CAISASHTNTEAFF
>NA|NA|TRBV15|TRBJ1-1
TGTGCCACCAGCAGCCAGACAGGTATGAACACTGAAGCTTTCTTT
CATSSQTGMNTEAFF
>TRBD2|NA|TRBV10-1|TRBJ2-5
TGCGCCAGCAGCTTTGGACTAGCGGGAGAAGAGACCCAGTACTTC
CASSFGLAGEETQYF
>TRBD2|NA|TRBV6-5|TRBJ2-1
TGTGCCAGCAGTTCCCTCCAAGCGGGGGGGCCCAATGAGCAGTTCTTC
CASSSLQAGGPNEQFF
>NA|NA|TRBV5-6|TRBJ1-3
TGTGCCAGCAGCTTGGGTGCGGGTTTGAACACCATATATTTT
CASSLGAGLNTIYF
>NA|NA|TRBV7-2|TRBJ1-4
TGTGCCAGCAGCTTACTATTTCGGGGAAAACTGTTTTTT
CASSLLFRGKLFF
>NA|NA|TRBV5-4|TRBJ2-1
TGTGCCAGCAGCGTTGTTGAGAGCTACAATGAGCAGTTCTTC
CASSVVESYNEQFF
>TRBD2|NA|TRBV5-1|TRBJ2-5
TGCGCCAGCAGCTTGGGGCTAGCGGGGGCATACTCGGCCGAGACCCAGTACTTC
CASSLGLAGAYSAETQYF
>TRBD2|NA|TRBV3-1/TRBV3-2|TRBJ2-1
TGTGCCAGCAGCCCATATGGGCGGGGGGATTACAATGAGCAGTTCTTC
CASSPYGRGDYNEQFF
>NA|NA|TRBV5-1|TRBJ2-6
TGCGCCAGCAGCCCCCTAAGCTCTGGGGCCAACGTCCTGACTTTC
CASSPLSSGANVLTF
>NA|NA|TRBV12-3/TRBV12-4|TRBJ1-6
TGTGCCAGCAGTTTACGGCGGAATTCACCCCTCCACTTT
CASSLRRNSPLHF
>TRBD1|NA|TRBV10-3|TRBJ2-5
TGTGCCATCAGTGACAATACAGGGGGGTTGGGAGAGACCCAGTACTTC
CAISDNTGGLGETQYF
>NA|NA|TRBV6-5|TRBJ1-2
TGTGCCAGCAGACTAACAGGGCACTATGGCTACACCTTC
CASRLTGHYGYTF
>NA|NA|TRBV27|TRBJ1-1
TGTGCCAGCAGTTTTGGTGTAAGGGGCGAAGCTTTCTTT
CASSFGVRGEAFF
>TRBD2|NA|TRBV20-1|TRBJ2-7
TGCAGTGCTAGTAGGAGCGGGGGGGGGTTCTCCTACGAGCAGTACTTC
CSASRSGGGFSYEQYF
>TRBD1|NA|TRBV6-1|TRBJ2-7
TGTGCCAGCAGTGAGGGACAGTACGAGCAGTACTTC
CASSEGQYEQYF
>TRBD1|NA|TRBV19|TRBJ1-2
TGTGCCAGTAGTATACCCCGTACAGGGGCCTATGGCTACACCTTC
CASSIPRTGAYGYTF
>NA|NA|TRBV30|TRBJ1-1
TGTGCCTGGAGTCCCCCCGCAGCAGGGCACACTGAAGCTTTCTTT
CAWSPPAAGHTEAFF
>NA|NA|TRBV9|TRBJ1-2
TGTGCCAGCATTGGGGAGGCCGGTGGCTACACCTTC
CASIGEAGGYTF
>NA|NA|TRBV19|TRBJ1-5
TGTGCCAGTACAGGGAATGATGGCAATCAGCCCCAGCATTTT
CASTGNDGNQPQHF
>NA|NA|TRBV2|TRBJ1-1
TGTGCCAGCAGAATTATCACTGAAGCTTTCTTT
CASRIITEAFF
>TRBD2|NA|TRBV4-2|TRBJ2-2
TGTGCCAGCAGCCACCAGACTAGCGGGGGAAACACCGGGGAGCTGTTTTTT
CASSHQTSGGNTGELFF
>NA|NA|TRBV3-1/TRBV3-2|TRBJ1-2
TGTGCCAGCAGCCAAGGGTTCTGGGCAGCCTACTATGGCTACACCTTC
CASSQGFWAAYYGYTF
>TRBD1|NA|TRBV28|TRBJ1-1
TGTGCCAGCAGCCGCCTTCCGGGACAGGGCCCTGAAGCTTTCTTT
CASSRLPGQGPEAFF
>NA|NA|TRBV4-1|TRBJ1-1
TGCGCCAGCAGCCAGGGGGGGGCGCGGACTGAAGCTTTCTTT
CASSQGGARTEAFF
>NA|NA|TRBV29-1|TRBJ1-2
TGCAGCGTCCCGTGGCAGGCCGCTAACTATGGCTACACCTTC
CSVPWQAANYGYTF
>TRBD2|NA|TRBV2|TRBJ2-1
TGTGCCAGCTGCAGATCTAGCGGGGGGAACAATGAGCAGTTCTTC
CASCRSSGGNNEQFF
>TRBD2|NA|TRBV4-1|TRBJ2-1
TGCGCCAGCAGTCTAAATAGCGGGGGGGCCGATGAGCAGTTCTTC
CASSLNSGGADEQFF
>NA|NA|TRBV4-1|TRBJ1-2
TGCGCCAGCAGCCAAGACCCGCGCTATGGCTACACCTTC
CASSQDPRYGYTF
>TRBD2|NA|TRBV2|TRBJ2-1
TGTGCCAGCAGTGAAGGACTGCGGGGGGGCAACAATGAGCAGTTCTTC
CASSEGLRGGNNEQFF
>NA|NA|TRBV12-5|TRBJ1-1
TGTGCTAGTGGGACGCGGCAGGGTTTCACTGAAGCTTTCTTT
CASGTRQGFTEAFF
>NA|NA|TRBV9|TRBJ1-3
TGTGCCAGCAGCGTAGAGGGGAACTCTGGAAACACCATATATTTT
CASSVEGNSGNTIYF